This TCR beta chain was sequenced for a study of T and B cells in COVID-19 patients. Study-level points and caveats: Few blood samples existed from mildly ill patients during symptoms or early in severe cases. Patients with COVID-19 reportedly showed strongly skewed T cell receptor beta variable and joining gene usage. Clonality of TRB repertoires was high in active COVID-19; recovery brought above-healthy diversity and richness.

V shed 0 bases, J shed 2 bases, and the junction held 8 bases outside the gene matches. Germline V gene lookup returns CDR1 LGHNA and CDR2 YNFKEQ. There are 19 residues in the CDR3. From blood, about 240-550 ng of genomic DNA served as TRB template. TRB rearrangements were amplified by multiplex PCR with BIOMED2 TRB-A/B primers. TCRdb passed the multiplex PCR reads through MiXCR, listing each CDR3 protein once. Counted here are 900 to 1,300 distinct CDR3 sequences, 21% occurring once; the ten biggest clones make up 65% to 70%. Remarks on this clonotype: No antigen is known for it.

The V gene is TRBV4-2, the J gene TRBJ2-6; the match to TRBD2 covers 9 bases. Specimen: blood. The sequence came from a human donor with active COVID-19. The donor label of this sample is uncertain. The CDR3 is CASSQDRRREGTGANVLTF. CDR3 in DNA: TGTGCCAGCAGCCAAGATAGGAGGCGGGAGGGAACTGGGGCCAACGTCCTGACTTTC.